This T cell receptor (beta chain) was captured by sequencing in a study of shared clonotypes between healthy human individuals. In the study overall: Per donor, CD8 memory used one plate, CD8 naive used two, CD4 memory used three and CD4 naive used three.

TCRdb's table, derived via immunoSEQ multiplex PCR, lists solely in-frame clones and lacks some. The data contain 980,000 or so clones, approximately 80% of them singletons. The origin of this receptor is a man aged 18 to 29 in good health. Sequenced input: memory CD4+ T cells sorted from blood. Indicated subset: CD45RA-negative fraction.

The CDR3: CASSRQGNEKLFF. CDR3 DNA sequence: TGTGCCAGCAGTCGACAGGGGAATGAAAAACTGTTTTTT. The chain joins TRBV27 to TRBJ1-4; TRBD1 aligns across 8 bases. V lost 5 bases and J lost 5; bases outside the gene matches: 1. Germline V lookup: CDR1 MNHEY, CDR2 SMNVEV (reference sequence). This CDR3 has 13 residues.